A single sample is the source of the 29 T cell receptor beta chains below, sequenced in a study of Tregs in tolerant kidney transplant recipients. Assay: immunoSEQ multiplex PCR; the TCRdb copy retains only in-frame clones and omits some. Among about 11,000 clones listed, around nine tenths were seen once. No antigen has been assigned to these receptors. The specimen comprised Tregs from blood cultured with allogeneic cells, sampled before the transplant. All receptors derive from a human patient who received a combined kidney and bone marrow transplant.

The rearrangement uses TRBV9 and TRBJ1-3; D call uncertain. This CDR3 contains 17 residues. Germline V CDR1 and CDR2: SGDLS, YYNGEE. Trimming took 0 bases from V and 0 from J, leaving 13 bases between them. The chain's CDR3 is CASSVGRAMSSGNTIYF. The CDR3 nucleotides are TGTGCCAGCAGCGTAGGCCGGGCGATGAGCTCTGGAAACACCATATATTTT. Supplemented by reference TRBV9 and TRBJ1-3, the full variable domain reads DSGVTQTPKHLITATGQRVTLRCSPRSGDLSVYWYQQSLDQGLQFLIQYYNGEERAKGNILERFSAQQFPDLHSELNLSSLELGDSALYFCASSVGRAMSSGNTIYFGEGSWLTVV.

V is TRBV30 and J is TRBJ2-1; D possibly uses TRBD1 or TRBD2 (5 bases each). CDR1 GTSNPN and CDR2 SVGIG come from the germline V gene (reference sequence). This CDR3 has 14 amino acids. Trimming took 8 bases from V and 4 from J, leaving 18 bases between them. The CDR3 coding sequence is TGTGCCCGCCGGGGCCCAATAACGTACAATGAGCAGTTCTTC. This codes for CARRGPITYNEQFF.

The chain recombines TRBV11-2 with TRBJ2-1, with 8 bases matching TRBD1. The V and J ends lost 3 bases and 6 bases, in that order; junction bases with no gene match: 7. The CDR3 consists of 15 residues. Germline assignment: CDR1 SGHAT and CDR2 FQNNGV. In DNA, the CDR3 is TGTGCCAGCAGCTTCGCAGGGGGCGCGCTCAATGAGCAGTTCTTC. Translated, it gives CASSFAGGALNEQFF.

V gene TRBV5-3 combines with J gene TRBJ2-7; D is ambiguous. TRBV5-3 is classed as an ORF, of uncertain function. The CDR3 runs to 19 residues. With 2 bases removed from V and 3 bases from J, the gap between germline ends came to 27 bases. CDR3 region: CARSFDNGKVIRRFYEQYF. For the CDR3, the DNA is TGTGCCAGAAGCTTTGACAATGGGAAGGTAATCCGGCGGTTCTACGAGCAGTACTTC.

This clone came up once. The chain uses TRBV29-1 and TRBJ1-3; D not certain. The CDR3 sequence is 16 residues long. CDR1 and CDR2 from the germline V gene are SQVTM and ANQGSEA. The ends were cut back, 1 base at V and 0 bases at J, with 13 bases in the middle. The CDR3 spells CSVEVGSLSSGNTIYF. The DNA for the CDR3 is TGCAGCGTTGAAGTCGGCAGCCTTTCCTCTGGAAACACCATATATTTT.

The gene calls are TRBV11-2 and TRBJ2-5, with TRBD2 matching 8 bases. V was pared by 5 bases and J by 5 bases, with 10 bases of the junction left unmatched. The CDR3 loop spans 15 amino acids. CDR1 and CDR2 (germline): SGHAT, FQNNGV. The CDR3 DNA is TGTGCCAGCAGCCCAGGGGTAGCGGGAAGCGAGACCCAGTACTTC. Translating gives CASSPGVAGSETQYF.

The chain carries TRBV2 and TRBJ2-7, with D possibly called TRBD1 or TRBD2 (5 bases each). Germline V gives CDR1 SNHLY, CDR2 FYNNEI. The CDR3 spans 11 residues. V was cut by 8 bases and J by 11 bases, with 16 bases left in between. This CDR3 reads CASHSEGTKYF. CDR3 DNA: TGTGCCAGCCATTCGGAAGGGACGAAGTACTTC.

This clone was counted between two and nine times. This chain connects TRBV6-6 to TRBJ2-1, with D perhaps assigned TRBD1 or TRBD2 (5 bases each). There are 16 residues in the CDR3. Per germline, CDR1 MNHNY and CDR2 SVGAGI (reference sequence). V was shortened by 4 bases and J by 10 bases, with 23 bases between the two germline ends. The CDR3 protein is CASSSANRDRRREQFF. CDR3 coding DNA: TGTGCCAGCAGTTCCGCGAACCGGGACCGACGGCGGGAGCAGTTCTTC.

The chain recombines TRBV28 with TRBJ1-6, with 8 bases aligning to TRBD1. J lost 7 bases, V lost 2 bases, and 7 bases had no gene match. Looked up from germline, CDR1 is MDHEN and CDR2 is SYDVKM. The CDR3 runs to 16 residues. The CDR3 loop reads CASSLDLGQGNSPLHF. CDR3 sequence (DNA): TGTGCCAGCAGTTTAGATCTAGGACAGGGAAATTCACCCCTCCACTTT. The full variable domain, completed using reference TRBV28 and TRBJ1-6, is DVKVTQSSRYLVKRTGEKVFLECVQDMDHENMFWYRQDPGLGLRLIYFSYDVKMKEKGDIPEGYSVSREKKERFSLILESASTNQTSMYLCASSLDLGQGNSPLHFGNGTRLTVT.

The chain carries TRBV6-4 and TRBJ2-5, with TRBD2 matching over 9 bases. The junction had 12 bases not matched to a gene; V was cut back by 7 bases and J by 3 bases. Germline V gene data show CDR1 as MRHNA and CDR2 as SNTAGT. CDR3 size: 16 residues. This chain's CDR3 is CASTRRGGGAEETQYF. CDR3 DNA: TGTGCCAGCACCCGGCGGGGCGGGGGGGCCGAAGAGACCCAGTACTTC.

The chain has TRBV28 and TRBJ2-2; D is possibly TRBD2 (6 bases). Germline V lookup: CDR1 MDHEN, CDR2 SYDVKM. With 2 bases removed from V and 0 bases from J, the gap between germline ends came to 10 bases. The CDR3 totals 16 residues. The CDR3 DNA reads as TGTGCCAGCAGTTTAACTAGCAGGGCGAACACCGGGGAGCTGTTTTTT. This translates into CASSLTSRANTGELFF.

V gene TRBV5-1 combines with J gene TRBJ2-2; maybe TRBD2 (6 bases). CDR1 SGHRS and CDR2 YFSETQ come from the germline V gene. The CDR3 has 15 residues. Trimming cost V 0 bases and J 3 bases, with 9 bases left between them. CDR3 amino acids: CASSLGGLHTGELFF. The CDR3 DNA reads TGCGCCAGCAGCTTGGGGGGACTCCACACCGGGGAGCTGTTTTTT.

The rearrangement joins TRBV9 to TRBJ2-3; TRBD2 is a possible D gene (6 bases). The V gene lost 4 bases and the J gene lost 1 base, with 13 bases spanning the gap. This CDR3 has 15 amino acids. CDR1 is SGDLS, CDR2 YYNGEE, per germline. The CDR3 bases are TGTGCCAGCAGCCTCCTGGGGGGAGGCACAGATACGCAGTATTTT. Protein sequence: CASSLLGGGTDTQYF. Full variable domain (remainder filled in from reference TRBV9 and TRBJ2-3): DSGVTQTPKHLITATGQRVTLRCSPRSGDLSVYWYQQSLDQGLQFLIQYYNGEERAKGNILERFSAQQFPDLHSELNLSSLELGDSALYFCASSLLGGGTDTQYFGPGTRLTVL.

The chain recombines TRBV4-1 with TRBJ2-2; 7 positions agree with TRBD1. The CDR3 length is 17 residues. The J segment lost 6 bases and the V segment lost 2 bases, leaving 12 bases of the junction unmatched. Per the germline V gene, CDR1 is MGHRA and CDR2 is YSYEKL. CDR3 nucleotide sequence: TGCGCCAGCAGCCAACATTTGGGGGACAGCGAGGCCGGGGAGCTGTTTTTT. This translates into CASSQHLGDSEAGELFF.

The chain couples TRBV5-1 to TRBJ2-5, with 14 bases that match TRBD2. Germline V CDR1 and CDR2: SGHRS, YFSETQ. The CDR3 contains 17 residues. Trimming removed 1 base from V and 4 bases from J; junction bases left unmatched: 6. CDR3 sequence: CASSLPGLAGGGETQYF. DNA of the CDR3: TGCGCCAGCAGCTTGCCCGGACTAGCGGGAGGAGGAGAGACCCAGTACTTC.

This clone was found once. V usage is TRBV9 and J usage is TRBJ2-3; the D is unclear. V gave up 0 bases and J gave up 1 base, with 6 bases separating them. The CDR3 length is 14 residues. CDR1 is SGDLS and CDR2 is YYNGEE in the germline V gene. The CDR3 region is CASSVDEGTDTQYF. For the CDR3, the DNA is TGTGCCAGCAGCGTAGACGAGGGCACAGATACGCAGTATTTT.

The V gene is TRBV5-1, the J gene TRBJ2-5; 13 nucleotides line up with TRBD2. Germline V gene data show CDR1 as SGHRS and CDR2 as YFSETQ. Trimming cost V 0 bases and J 5 bases; bases outside gene matches: 7. The CDR3 runs 17 residues. This chain's CDR3 is CASSLEGLAGVGETQYF. For the CDR3, the DNA is TGCGCCAGCAGCTTGGAAGGACTAGCGGGAGTGGGTGAGACCCAGTACTTC. Looking up the rest from reference TRBV5-1 and TRBJ2-5 gives the full variable domain: KAGVTQTPRYLIKTRGQQVTLSCSPISGHRSVSWYQQTPGQGLQFLFEYFSETQRNKGNFPGRFSGRQFSNSRSEMNVSTLELGDSALYLCASSLEGLAGVGETQYFGPGTRLLVL.

This chain connects TRBV14 to TRBJ1-2; 8 bases are a match to TRBD1. Germline V gene lookup returns CDR1 SGHDN and CDR2 FVKESK. J gave up 4 bases and V 0 bases, and 10 bases lay outside the gene matches. This CDR3 is built from 17 residues. The CDR3 protein is CASSQDLFRGRFYGYTF. CDR3 nucleotide sequence: TGTGCCAGCAGCCAAGATCTCTTCAGGGGGCGCTTCTATGGCTACACCTTC.

J is TRBJ2-5 and V is TRBV6-1, with 8 bases lining up with TRBD2. The V gene's germline CDR1 is MNHNS and CDR2 SASEGT. With V trimmed by 7 bases and J by 4 bases, 11 bases remained unmatched. This CDR3 comprises 15 residues. The CDR3 nucleotides are TGTGCCAGCACACTCCGGGGGGGGCGCCCAGAGACCCAGTACTTC. As protein: CASTLRGGRPETQYF.

The chain carries TRBV5-1 and TRBJ2-7; TRBD1 matches 7 bases. Germline lookup yields CDR1 SGHRS and CDR2 YFSETQ. This CDR3 spans 14 amino acids. With 4 bases clipped from V and 0 bases from J, the junction kept 4 bases outside the gene matches. The DNA for the CDR3 is TGCGCCAGCAGCCCAGGGACAGCCTCCTACGAGCAGTACTTC. Residues: CASSPGTASYEQYF.

J is TRBJ2-1 and V is TRBV7-7, with D possibly TRBD2 on 5 matching bases. V lost 0 bases and J lost 6, with 9 bases in between. CDR1 is SSHAT, CDR2 FNYEAQ, per germline (reference sequence). The CDR3 has 14 residues. CDR3 in DNA: TGTGCCAGCAGCTTAGCGGGAGACTCCAATGAGCAGTTCTTC. The encoded protein is CASSLAGDSNEQFF.

This chain links TRBV11-3 with TRBJ1-1, with D uncertain. The germline CDR1 and CDR2 sequences are SGHNT and YENEEA. This CDR3 is 16 amino acids long. The V gene lost 0 bases and the J gene lost 0 bases, with 11 bases spanning the gap. The CDR3 coding sequence is TGTGCCAGCAGCTTAGAATCGTCTGGTTTGAACACTGAAGCTTTCTTT. Protein product: CASSLESSGLNTEAFF.

The chain uses TRBV5-1 and TRBJ1-3; maybe TRBD1 (6 bases). V gave up 7 bases and J gave up 1 base, with 24 bases separating them. The CDR3 contains 18 residues. Germline-derived CDR1 and CDR2 are SGHRS and YFSETQ. The CDR3 region is CASSRGHRQELSGNTIYF. For the CDR3, the DNA is TGCGCCAGCTCTAGAGGCCACCGACAGGAGCTGTCTGGAAACACCATATATTTT.

The V and J genes are TRBV2 and TRBJ1-1; D gene ambiguous. Deletions cut 4 bases from V and 7 bases from J, with 13 bases between. The CDR3 contains 13 residues. Germline loops: CDR1 SNHLY, CDR2 FYNNEI. CDR3 bases: TGTGCCAGCAGTGTAGCCATCTTACTTGAAGCTTTCTTT. The encoded protein is CASSVAILLEAFF. Using reference TRBV2 and TRBJ1-1 for the parts outside the CDR3, the full variable domain is EPEVTQTPSHQVTQMGQEVILRCVPISNHLYFYWYRQILGQKVEFLVSFYNNEISEKSEIFDDQFSVERPDGSNFTLKIRSTKLEDSAMYFCASSVAILLEAFFGQGTRLTVV.

The chain is built from TRBV19 and TRBJ1-2; weak D call: TRBD1 (5 bases). Germline V gene lookup returns CDR1 LNHDA and CDR2 SQIVND (reference sequence). Trimming took 10 bases from V and 0 from J, leaving 12 bases between them. This CDR3 has 13 residues. The chain's CDR3 is CATQGFPNYGYTF. CDR3 DNA sequence: TGTGCCACTCAGGGCTTCCCTAACTATGGCTACACCTTC.

The chain carries TRBV6-4 and TRBJ2-5; D gene ambiguous. The CDR3 length is 13 residues. CDR1 MRHNA and CDR2 SNTAGT come from the germline V gene. V gave up 6 bases and J gave up 5 bases, with 13 bases separating them. The CDR3 DNA reads as TGTGCCAGCAGCCCTCCCCCGTGGGAGACCCAGTACTTC. It translates to CASSPPPWETQYF.

The chain recombines TRBV21-1 with TRBJ1-4; the table's D call of TRBD1 was not tested on the DNA. TRBV21-1 is shown as a pseudogene. CDR3 length equals 19 residues. CDR3 bases: TGTGCCAGCAGGAAAAACTTACAGGGGGAATCAATTGCTAATGAAAAACTGTTTTTT. Protein: CASRKNLQGESIANEKLFF.

The chain is built from TRBV6-5 and TRBJ2-1; D is undetermined. Trimming took 8 bases from V and 4 from J, leaving 3 bases between them. The CDR3 spans 10 residues. From germline, CDR1 is MNHEY and CDR2 SVGAGI. This CDR3 reads CASGYNEQFF. CDR3 nucleotides: TGTGCCAGCGGGTACAATGAGCAGTTCTTC.

V is TRBV7-2 and J is TRBJ1-1; no definite D call. The CDR3 is 13 amino acids. CDR1 is SGHTA, CDR2 FQGNSA, per germline. Trimming cost V 1 base and J 6 bases, with 9 bases left between them. CDR3 amino acids: CASSLDLAAEAFF. The CDR3 DNA follows: TGTGCCAGCAGCTTAGATCTGGCAGCTGAAGCTTTCTTT.